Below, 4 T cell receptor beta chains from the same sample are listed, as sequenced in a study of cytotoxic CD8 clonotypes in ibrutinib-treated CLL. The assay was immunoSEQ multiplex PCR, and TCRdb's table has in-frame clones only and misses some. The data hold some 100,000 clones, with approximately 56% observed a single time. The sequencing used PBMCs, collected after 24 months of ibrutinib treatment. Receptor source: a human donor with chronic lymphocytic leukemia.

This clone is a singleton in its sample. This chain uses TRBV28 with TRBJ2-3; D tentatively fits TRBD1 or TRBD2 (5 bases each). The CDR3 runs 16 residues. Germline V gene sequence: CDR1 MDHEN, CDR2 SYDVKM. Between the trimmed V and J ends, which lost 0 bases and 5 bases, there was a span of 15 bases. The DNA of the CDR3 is TGTGCCAGCAGTTTATGGAGTCAGGCGAGGGGAGATACGCAGTATTTT. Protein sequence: CASSLWSQARGDTQYF.

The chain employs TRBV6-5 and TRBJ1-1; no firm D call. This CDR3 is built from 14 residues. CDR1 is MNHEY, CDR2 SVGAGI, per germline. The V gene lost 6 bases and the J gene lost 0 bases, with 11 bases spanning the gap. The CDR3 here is CASSLRTVNTEAFF. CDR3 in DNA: TGTGCCAGCAGCTTACGAACGGTGAACACTGAAGCTTTCTTT.

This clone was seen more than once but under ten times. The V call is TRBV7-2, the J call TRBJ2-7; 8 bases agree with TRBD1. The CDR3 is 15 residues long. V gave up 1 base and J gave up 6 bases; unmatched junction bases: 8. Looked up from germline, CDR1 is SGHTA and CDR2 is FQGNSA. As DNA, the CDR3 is TGTGCCAGCAGCTTAGGAGGACAGGGCGGTGGCGAGCAGTACTTC. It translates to CASSLGGQGGGEQYF.

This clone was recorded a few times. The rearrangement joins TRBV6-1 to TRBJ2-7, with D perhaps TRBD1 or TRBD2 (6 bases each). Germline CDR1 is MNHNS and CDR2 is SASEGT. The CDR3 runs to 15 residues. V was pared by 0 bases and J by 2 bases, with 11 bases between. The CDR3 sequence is CASSEAVGGPYEQYF. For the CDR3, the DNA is TGTGCCAGCAGTGAAGCCGTGGGGGGCCCCTACGAGCAGTACTTC.